This T cell receptor beta chain was found in a study of PD-1 blockade in mismatch repair-deficient tumors. In the study overall: Patients had 12 mismatch repair-deficient cancer types, all previously treated and progressing.

V shed 0 bases and J 8 bases; nucleotides not matched to a gene: 10. The CDR3 runs to 16 residues. The V gene's germline CDR1 is SGHDT and CDR2 YYEEEE. The repertoire was sequenced with immunoSEQ multiplex PCR; TCRdb's copy has only in-frame clones and lacks some. This repertoire shows tens of thousands of clones, 81% found once; its top ten account for around 2.7%. This clone was detected only once. Mismatch repair deficiency was confirmed in all patients, by PCR or immunohistochemistry. A few pembrolizumab responders had their TCRs sequenced. The V gene is TRBV5-6, the J gene TRBJ1-2, with TRBD1 matching 10 bases. The sequence derives from an adult with mismatch repair-deficient cancer. The sample consisted of peripheral blood, taken 12 weeks after starting pembrolizumab. The CDR3 protein is CASSLGQGAAGRGYTF. CDR3 nucleotides: TGTGCCAGCAGCTTGGGACAGGGGGCAGCAGGCAGGGGCTACACCTTC.